The clone carrying this T cell receptor beta chain was detected a few times. The target antigen is unknown. This specimen belongs to a study of vaccination effects on CD4 cells after COVID-19. With 0 bases removed from V and 4 bases from J, the gap between germline ends came to 8 bases. CDR3 length equals 14 residues. Germline CDR1 is MNHEY and CDR2 is SVGAGI. Antigen-specific CD4+ T cells were first expanded with viral peptide pools by the ViraFEST assay and only then sequenced. With 9 to 11 days of culture completed, CD4+ T cells were isolated. Vaccine recipients lacked prior SARS-CoV-2 infection and had negative nucleocapsid antibodies. Wells containing 1.5 million to 2.5 million PBMC each were cultured with roughly 10 IU/ml IL-2 and 7.5 to 10 ug/ml peptides. On days 3 and 7, fresh IL-2 medium replaced half the medium. Libraries were prepared by immunoSEQ multiplex PCR; TCRdb keeps only in-frame clonotypes and omits some of them. The data contain tens of thousands of clones, more than 60% of them singletons.

Study-wide points: Infection-derived and vaccine-derived clones contracted markedly late after vaccination. Cross-reactivity toward common cold coronaviruses was confined to only 1 of 255 vaccine-induced clones in healthy vaccinees.

This specimen was CD4+ T cells from PBMCs cultured with HCoV-OC43 spike peptides, taken before COVID-19 vaccination. The sample's subset: HCoV-OC43 spike overlapping peptide pool stimulation. The clonotype originates from a human donor who received a COVID-19 vaccine. The V and J genes are TRBV6-5 and TRBJ2-3; D is perhaps TRBD2 (5 bases). The CDR3 DNA reads TGTGCCAGCAGTTACTCGTGGCGGGCAGATACGCAGTATTTT. It yields the protein CASSYSWRADTQYF.